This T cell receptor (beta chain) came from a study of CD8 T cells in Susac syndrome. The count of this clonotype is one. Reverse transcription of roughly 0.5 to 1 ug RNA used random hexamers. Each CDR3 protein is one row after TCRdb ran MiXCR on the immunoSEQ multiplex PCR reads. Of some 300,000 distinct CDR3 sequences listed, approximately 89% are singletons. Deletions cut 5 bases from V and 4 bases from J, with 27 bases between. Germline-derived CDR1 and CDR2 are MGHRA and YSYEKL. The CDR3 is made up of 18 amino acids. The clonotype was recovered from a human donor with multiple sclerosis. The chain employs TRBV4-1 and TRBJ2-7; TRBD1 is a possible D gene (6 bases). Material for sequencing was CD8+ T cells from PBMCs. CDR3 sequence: CASSTKPGPKGVRYEQYF. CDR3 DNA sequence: TGCGCCAGCAGCACAAAGCCGGGGCCGAAGGGGGTGAGATACGAGCAGTACTTC.